Following are 22 T cell receptor beta chains from one sample sequenced in a study of a mutant IDH1 vaccine in newly diagnosed glioma. Described time point: week 35, safety follow-up. Vaccine doses each comprised 300 ug of mutant IDH1 20-mer peptide, with topical imiquimod. Clones were read by immunoSEQ multiplex PCR, and TCRdb kept only the in-frame ones, dropping some. The data contain around 44,000 clones, 79% of them singletons. No antigen has been identified for these receptors. The sample here was PBMCs, taken from a glioma patient whose treatment included an IDH1 peptide vaccine. The receptor set was obtained from a man aged 40-50 years with glioma.

The chain is built from TRBV13 and TRBJ1-1, with 7 nucleotides matching TRBD1. Germline V CDR1 and CDR2: PRHDT, FYEKMQ (reference sequence). The CDR3 is made up of 15 amino acids. V lost 5 bases, J lost 5 bases, and 11 bases stayed unmatched. The DNA for the CDR3 is TGTGCCAGCAGCCCAGAGGGACAGCTGGGGACTGAAGCTTTCTTT. Translated, it gives CASSPEGQLGTEAFF.

The rearrangement uses TRBV14 and TRBJ2-5; D call uncertain. Trimming cost V 3 bases and J 2 bases, with 7 bases left between them. The CDR3 is made up of 13 amino acids. Germline assignment: CDR1 SGHDN and CDR2 FVKESK. For the CDR3, the DNA is TGTGCCAGCAGCCAGGGGATACAAGAGACCCAGTACTTC. Translating it yields CASSQGIQETQYF.

This chain joins TRBV18 and TRBJ1-5; 8 bases match TRBD1. V was pared by 3 bases and J by 0 bases, with 13 bases of the junction left unmatched. Per germline, CDR1 KGHSH and CDR2 LQKENI. The CDR3 runs to 19 residues. The CDR3 reads CASSPQRTGPKGSNQPQHF. CDR3 nucleotide sequence: TGTGCCAGCTCACCGCAACGGACAGGGCCCAAGGGTAGCAATCAGCCCCAGCATTTT.

This chain links TRBV5-4 with TRBJ2-5, with 10 nucleotides matching TRBD2. In germline, CDR1 is SGHNT, CDR2 YYREEE (reference sequence). V lost 2 bases, J lost 4 bases, and 5 bases stayed unmatched. This CDR3 comprises 15 residues. The DNA for the CDR3 is TGTGCCAGCAGCTTAATAGCGGGGGGCGGAGAGACCCAGTACTTC. It translates to CASSLIAGGGETQYF. Full variable domain (rest looked up from reference TRBV5-4 and TRBJ2-5): ETGVTQSPTHLIKTRGQQVTLRCSSQSGHNTVSWYQQALGQGPQFIFQYYREEENGRGNFPPRFSGLQFPNYSSELNVNALELDDSALYLCASSLIAGGGETQYFGPGTRLLVL.

The gene calls are TRBV5-8 and TRBJ2-7, with TRBD1 identical over 11 bases. CDR1 and CDR2 (germline): SGHTS, YDEGEE. V lost 6 bases to trimming and J lost 7 bases; unmatched junction nucleotides: 6. This CDR3 contains 13 residues. The chain's CDR3 is CASIWTGGEEQYF. CDR3 sequence (DNA): TGTGCCAGCATCTGGACAGGGGGCGAGGAGCAGTACTTC.

CDR3 DNA sequence: TGCGCCAGCAGTGAGTCGACCTATTCACCCCTCCACTTT. This encodes CASSESTYSPLHF. This chain connects TRBV10-1 to TRBJ1-6; no clear D. The CDR3 runs to 13 residues. V was shortened by 0 bases and J by 8 bases, with 5 bases between the two germline ends. CDR1 is WNHNN, CDR2 SYGVQD, per germline (reference sequence).

This clone was detected once. The rearrangement joins TRBV4-2 to TRBJ2-7; D remains ambiguous. The CDR3 is 14 amino acids. V lost 0 bases, J lost 0 bases, and 6 bases lay in between. CDR1 and CDR2 (germline): LGHNA, YNFKEQ. The CDR3: CASSQEKVSYEQYF. In DNA form, the CDR3 reads TGTGCCAGCAGCCAAGAAAAGGTCTCCTACGAGCAGTACTTC.

This clone appeared a single time. J is TRBJ2-4 and V is TRBV9, with D possibly matching TRBD2 (6 bases). V lost 4 bases, J lost 5 bases, and 13 bases lay in between. This CDR3 spans 14 amino acids. Germline CDR1 and CDR2: SGDLS and YYNGEE. The CDR3 loop is CASSSWEEENIQYF. The CDR3 DNA reads TGTGCCAGCAGCTCCTGGGAGGAGGAAAACATTCAGTACTTC. The whole variable domain, filled in from reference TRBV9 and TRBJ2-4, reads DSGVTQTPKHLITATGQRVTLRCSPRSGDLSVYWYQQSLDQGLQFLIQYYNGEERAKGNILERFSAQQFPDLHSELNLSSLELGDSALYFCASSSWEEENIQYFGAGTRLSVL.

This chain uses TRBV14 with TRBJ1-5, with unresolved D. Trimming removed 4 bases from V and 2 bases from J, with 6 bases in between. The CDR3 sequence is 13 residues long. Germline CDR1 is SGHDN and CDR2 is FVKESK. CDR3 DNA sequence: TGTGCCAGCAGCCTTTCTCGCAATCAGCCCCAGCATTTT. Residues: CASSLSRNQPQHF. Using reference TRBV14 and TRBJ1-5 for the parts outside the CDR3, the full variable domain is EAGVTQFPSHSVIEKGQTVTLRCDPISGHDNLYWYRRVMGKEIKFLLHFVKESKQDESGMPNNRFLAERTGGTYSTLKVQPAELEDSGVYFCASSLSRNQPQHFGDGTRLSIL.

The count of this clone is one. The rearrangement uses TRBV6-5 and TRBJ1-4; 8 bases agree with TRBD1. The CDR3 runs to 14 residues. Germline V gene data show CDR1 as MNHEY and CDR2 as SVGAGI. The trim removed 5 bases at V and 7 bases at J, leaving 6 bases unmatched. CDR3 DNA sequence: TGTGCCAGCAGTGCAGGGGGCCTCGGTGAAAAACTGTTTTTT. Translating gives CASSAGGLGEKLFF.

The chain carries TRBV10-1 and TRBJ2-6, with no clear D. Trimming took off 0 bases at V and 0 bases at J, with 9 bases between the two ends. This CDR3 has 17 amino acids. Per germline, CDR1 WNHNN and CDR2 SYGVQD (reference sequence). CDR3 region: CASSESVPGSGANVLTF. In DNA form, the CDR3 reads TGCGCCAGCAGTGAGTCGGTCCCAGGCTCTGGGGCCAACGTCCTGACTTTC.

This clone was seen only once. V is TRBV29-1 and J is TRBJ2-3, with a weak D call TRBD2 (5 bases). The CDR3 length is 16 residues. The germline gives CDR1 SQVTM, CDR2 ANQGSEA. V was trimmed by 3 bases and J by 0 bases, leaving 16 bases between them. The CDR3, as DNA: TGCAGCGTTGACGGCACAACTAGGGCTAGCACAGATACGCAGTATTTT. It is translated as CSVDGTTRASTDTQYF.

This chain connects TRBV5-1 to TRBJ2-1; TRBD2 agrees at 7 bases. CDR1 SGHRS and CDR2 YFSETQ come from the germline V gene. Trimming took 4 bases from V and 1 from J; bases not matched to a gene: 5. CDR3 length equals 15 residues. The CDR3 bases are TGCGCCAGCAGCCCCGGGACTACTTCCTACAATGAGCAGTTCTTC. This codes for CASSPGTTSYNEQFF.

This sequence joins TRBV2 and TRBJ1-6; D not resolved. Trimming removed 2 bases at V and 12 bases at J, with 5 bases between. The CDR3 has 11 amino acids. Per germline, CDR1 SNHLY and CDR2 FYNNEI. CDR3 sequence: CASSERLPLHF. The CDR3 region has the DNA TGTGCCAGCAGTGAACGTTTACCCCTCCACTTT.

This chain joins TRBV9 and TRBJ2-3; 7 bases fit TRBD2. With V trimmed by 3 bases and J by 0 bases, 4 bases remained unmatched. The CDR3 is 15 residues long. Germline CDR1 and CDR2: SGDLS and YYNGEE. In DNA, the CDR3 is TGTGCCAGCAGCGGAGGAGCGGGGAGCACAGATACGCAGTATTTT. Protein product: CASSGGAGSTDTQYF.

The J gene is TRBJ2-4, the V gene TRBV6-6; TRBD2 agrees at 8 bases. V was clipped by 5 bases and J by 9 bases; unmatched bases: 12. The CDR3 totals 15 residues. The germline CDR1 and CDR2 sequences are MNHNY and SVGAGI (reference sequence). CDR3 DNA sequence: TGTGCCAGCAGTAAAACGGCGGGGGGTGTGGGCATTCAGTACTTC. Translating gives CASSKTAGGVGIQYF.

The CDR3 DNA reads TGCAGCGTTGAAGATTTGGGACTAGCGGGGGCAGAGCAGTTCTTC. Translated, it gives CSVEDLGLAGAEQFF. The rearrangement uses TRBV29-1 and TRBJ2-1; 14 bases are shared with TRBD2. V shed 0 bases and J 10 bases; nucleotides not matched to a gene: 5. Germline CDR1 and CDR2: SQVTM and ANQGSEA. This CDR3 comprises 15 residues.

In nucleotides, the CDR3 is TGTGCCTGGAGTGCTGGGACTAGCGGGTACAATGAGCAGTTCTTC. Its protein product is CAWSAGTSGYNEQFF. The chain is built from TRBV30 and TRBJ2-1; 12 nucleotides agree with TRBD2. The CDR3 is made up of 15 amino acids. The V segment lost 1 base and the J segment 4 bases; nucleotides outside the gene matches: 2. Germline assignment: CDR1 GTSNPN and CDR2 SVGIG (reference sequence).

The chain carries TRBV5-4 and TRBJ2-1; TRBD2 matches 15 bases. Germline lookup yields CDR1 SGHNT and CDR2 YYREEE (reference sequence). J lost 6 bases, V lost 4 bases, and 2 bases had no gene match. This CDR3 spans 15 amino acids. Written as DNA, the CDR3 is TGTGCCAGCAGCCAGGGACTAGCGGGGGGCAATGAGCAGTTCTTC. Its protein is CASSQGLAGGNEQFF.

The genes are TRBV18 and TRBJ2-2; D is unclear. CDR3 size: 13 residues. From germline, CDR1 is KGHSH and CDR2 LQKENI. Trimming cost V 3 bases and J 6 bases, with 8 bases left between them. As DNA, the CDR3 is TGTGCCAGCTCACCTGGGTTCTCCGGGGAGCTGTTTTTT. It specifies CASSPGFSGELFF.

This clone was seen a few times. The rearrangement joins TRBV10-1 to TRBJ2-2; possible D gene TRBD1, 5 bases. V lost 3 bases, J lost 3 bases, and 11 bases lay in between. CDR1 and CDR2 (germline): WNHNN, SYGVQD (reference sequence). This CDR3 contains 15 residues. CDR3 nucleotide sequence: TGCGCCAGCAGTGAAGGGGTCGGTGACACCGGGGAGCTGTTTTTT. This sequence encodes CASSEGVGDTGELFF.

The rearrangement links TRBV5-1 to TRBJ1-4; D gene ambiguous. Trimming left V 1 base short and J 0 bases short, with 4 bases between. The CDR3 consists of 14 residues. The germline gives CDR1 SGHRS, CDR2 YFSETQ. Here the CDR3 DNA reads TGCGCCAGCAGCTTGTCCCCAACTAATGAAAAACTGTTTTTT. Translating gives CASSLSPTNEKLFF.